This TCR beta chain is from a study of cytomegalovirus exposure and HLA in healthy donors. Primers: 60 Vbeta forward and 13 Jbeta reverse. Some clones are missing from TCRdb's copy, which holds only in-frame ones; the method was immunoSEQ multiplex PCR. The sample lists approximately 85,000 clones, approximately 80% occurring once. V was cut by 4 bases and J by 3 bases, with 10 bases left in between. Germline V CDR1 and CDR2: MNHEY, SVGAGI. This CDR3 has 13 residues. The chain recombines TRBV6-5 with TRBJ2-7; D unresolved. The sample was PBMCs. The sequence derives from a man aged 50 or older in good health and CMV-seropositive. CDR3 sequence reads: CASSCPNCYEQYF. For the CDR3, the DNA is TGTGCCAGCAGTTGCCCCAACTGCTACGAGCAGTACTTC.